This T cell receptor (beta chain) was profiled in a study of blood T cell repertoires in COVID-19 (dated by TCRdb to between 2020 and 2021). About the full investigation: Samples from collaborators originated in the United States, Italy and Spain and spanned both the acute and convalescent phases of COVID-19. The material from the prospective study consisted of cDNA or gDNA derived from T cells, B-cell-depleted T cells, or PBMCs. The dataset comprised deeply sampled blood TCRbeta repertoires from subjects exposed to, actively infected with, or recovered from COVID-19. The repertoires were released in a freely available public database meant as a resource for research on the immune response to SARS-CoV-2. The samples were drawn from the first 160 participants of the ongoing ImmuneRACE study and from 1,254 subjects provided by 6 global collaborators. A de-identified subject ID, COVID-19 status, age in years and sex were almost always included in the sample metadata. Where HLA class I and class II types were available, the types were taken from metadata supplied by the sample provider, not from assay-based typing.

There are 10 amino acids in the CDR3, from cysteine to phenylalanine inclusive. The sequence is cut down to CDR3 DNA, 30 bases in frame from base 1. Taken from the germline V gene (reference sequence), the CDR1 and CDR2 loops are DFQATT and SNEGSKA. The research as a whole found: Clinical and demographic metadata were provided uncurated, with the amount varying by source and participant.

TCRbeta CDR3 regions were amplified from genomic DNA using the immunoSEQ Assay, a bias-controlled multiplex PCR. The paper's processing steps were these. Within the assay, amplification of reference gene primers was used to estimate how many nucleated cells each sample contained. To quantify the absolute abundance of each unique TCRbeta CDR3 rearrangement, sequence reads were collapsed and filtered. For each sample, productive Simpson clonality was calculated as the square root of Simpson's diversity index over productive rearrangements. The table comes from immuneACCESS by way of TCRdb, which keeps in-frame sequences with V and J called. Part of the clones is missing from these tables; in studies checked, under half for an unresolved V gene and the rest for unknown reasons. V and J calls and clone size come straight from that table; D and trimming were deduced from the DNA. The sample table shows 350,000 to 450,000 clones, and roughly 90% are seen once. The leading ten clones occupy 1.4% to 1.5% of the sample.

This clone was seen only once. It has no known antigen specificity. One end of the junction varies from germline; a read error may be responsible. Enrolling through a virtual design, the prospective study's participants ranged in age from roughly 18 to 95 years and lived across roughly 23 United States geographic areas. Cohort assignment in the prospective study relied on participant-reported clinical history from a screening survey and a study questionnaire. Exposed participants had been in contact, within 2 weeks of entering the study, with a person who had a PCR-confirmed or clinician-diagnosed case of COVID-19. Mobile phlebotomists in the prospective study collected whole blood, serum and a nasopharyngeal or oropharyngeal swab from every participant. Participants in the prospective study had the option to provide additional blood draws and questionnaires over a 2-month period. Before DNA extraction, prospective study blood samples were shipped either frozen or at room temperature.

The sequencing sample was made of PBMCs or T cells enriched from blood (not recorded which). The chain uses TRBV20-1 and TRBJ2-7; TRBD1 matches 9 bases in the middle. This receptor was taken from a woman between 18 and 30 years old who had been exposed to COVID-19. The CDR3 sequence is CSAAGTGTFF. The DNA sequence is given as TGCAGTGCGGCCGGGACAGGGACATTCTTC.